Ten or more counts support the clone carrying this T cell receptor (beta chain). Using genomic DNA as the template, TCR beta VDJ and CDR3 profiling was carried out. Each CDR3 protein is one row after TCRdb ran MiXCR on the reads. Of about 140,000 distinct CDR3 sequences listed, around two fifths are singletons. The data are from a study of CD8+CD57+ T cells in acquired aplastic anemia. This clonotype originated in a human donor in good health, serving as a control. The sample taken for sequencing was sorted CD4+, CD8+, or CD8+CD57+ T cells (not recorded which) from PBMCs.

CDR3 in amino acids: CASSQGQGFLEQYF. The CDR3 nucleotides read TGTGCCAGCAGCCAGGGACAGGGGTTTCTCGAGCAGTACTTC. The chain employs TRBV3-1 and TRBJ2-7; TRBD1 matches at 10 bases. Per the germline V gene, CDR1 is LGHDT and CDR2 is YNNKEL (reference sequence). This CDR3 is 14 amino acids long. The V and J ends lost 3 bases and 6 bases, in that order; junction bases with no gene match: 5.